This T cell receptor beta chain appears in the sequencing data of a study of post-analysis software for immune sequencing data. Study-wide findings and caveats: Normalized Chao1 diversity in multiple sclerosis patients fell significantly below that of controls. There were roughly five TRBV segments more frequent in patients than controls, and TRBV5-6, TRBV5-1 and TRBV20-1 were among them. Samples made in the same batch grouped tightly together by F measure.

A word on this clonotype: The antigen remains unidentified.

Built from TCR beta cDNA, the libraries had unique molecular identifiers in them. MiXCR was run by TCRdb on the PCR reads, yielding one entry per CDR3 protein. The sample has roughly 700,000 distinct CDR3 sequences, about 27% seen once; the top ten hold around 0.56%. CDR1 and CDR2 from the germline V gene are MNHNY and SVGAGI (reference sequence). This CDR3 is 12 amino acids long. V lost 0 bases, J lost 9 bases, and 6 bases lay in between. Material: blood. The sequence came from a girl aged 10 to 17 with multiple sclerosis. This rearrangement joins TRBV6-6 to TRBJ2-1, with TRBD2 as a possible D gene (5 bases). CDR3 sequence reads: CASSYSRVEQFF. The CDR3 DNA is TGTGCCAGCAGTTACTCGAGGGTTGAGCAGTTCTTC.